This record looks at one TCR beta chain sequence and its context. This record belongs to a study of T cell responses to AZD1222 COVID-19 vaccine. There are 14 residues in the CDR3. Germline values: CDR1 KGHSH, CDR2 LQKENI. Trimming pared 5 bases from V and 1 base from J, leaving 11 bases between. Repertoires were generated with immunoSEQ multiplex PCR, while TCRdb's copy carries only in-frame clones and drops some. The sample shows around 95,000 clones, 80% to 90% of them seen only once. The TCR was taken from an adult in good health. The starting material was peripheral blood, obtained on day 0 of AZD1222 vaccination. The rearrangement uses TRBV18 and TRBJ1-1, with D perhaps TRBD1 (5 bases). In DNA, the CDR3 is TGTGCCAGCTCATCATATACAGGGAACACTGAAGCTTTCTTT. This gives the protein CASSSYTGNTEAFF.